These T cell receptor beta chains were read from a single sample in a study of blood T cell repertoires in COVID-19. Only in-frame clones appear in the TCRdb table, and some are missing; sequencing was by immunoSEQ multiplex PCR. The repertoire holds 280,000 or so clones, around 85% seen once, with less than 2.5% in the top ten. Sequenced material: peripheral blood. The receptors derive from a woman between 25 and 40 years old who had recovered from COVID-19. Both conserved end residues are part of each CDR3.

j_call	v_call	cdr3_aa
TRBJ2-7	TRBV7-9	CASSPWLGEQYF
TRBJ1-1	TRBV18	CASSPLENTEAFF
TRBJ2-1	TRBV19	CASSLPRGTQYNEQFF
TRBJ2-7	TRBV6-5	CASSSGTGHYEQYF
TRBJ2-5	TRBV4-1	CASSLSPPAGGLQETQYF
TRBJ2-3	TRBV19	CASSDSKITDTQYF
TRBJ2-5	TRBV29-1	CSVDRWGSSEETQYF
TRBJ2-1	TRBV28	CASSSTGTSTDNEQFF
TRBJ2-3	TRBV15	CATSRVQGAHGQGTDTQYF
TRBJ2-2	TRBV9	CASSVETGTTGELFF
TRBJ2-7	TRBV13	CASSQRHEQYF
TRBJ2-2	TRBV7-3	CASSFPGTSSLFF
TRBJ2-7	TRBV7-2	CASSFRTSGYEQYF
TRBJ1-1	TRBV20-1	CSASHRTEAFF
TRBJ1-5	TRBV28	CASSLAVSNQPQHF
TRBJ2-3	TRBV28	CASRTGTWRTDTQYF
TRBJ2-5	TRBV3-1/TRBV3-2	CASSMGSGVETQYF
TRBJ1-1	TRBV27	CASSFGVGTEAFF
TRBJ2-7	TRBV7-2	CASSPPGQFHEQYF
TRBJ2-3	TRBV11-2	CASSLDLRADTQYF
TRBJ1-1	TRBV3-1/TRBV3-2	CASSQAVGGGTEAFF
TRBJ2-7	TRBV6-1	CASSDRGRGREQYF
TRBJ2-7	TRBV29-1	CSAKGTASSYEQYF
TRBJ2-2	TRBV12-2	CASRLPCRGATGELFF
TRBJ1-6	TRBV19	CASSIDRLTGALHF
TRBJ2-1	TRBV29-1	CSVEVDYQGFVGNEQFF
TRBJ2-1	TRBV6-4	CASSRTSGDNEQFF
TRBJ1-2	TRBV4-3	CASSQVLSYRDGYTF
TRBJ2-3	TRBV15	CATSSGGTSTDTQYF
TRBJ2-7	TRBV27	CASRGGPNLYEQYF
TRBJ1-2	TRBV6-2/TRBV6-3	CASSHADRGGYGYTF
TRBJ2-3	TRBV7-2	CASSSGLMGPDTQYF
TRBJ2-1	TRBV19	CASSGGLAGYYNEQFF
TRBJ2-1	TRBV19	CASSRLSGLSYNEQFF
TRBJ2-7	TRBV5-4	CASSLTGLSYEQYF
TRBJ2-2	TRBV3-1/TRBV3-2	CASSQVRGLITGELFF
TRBJ2-7	TRBV7-3	CASSLWTGGSYEQYF
TRBJ1-2	TRBV2	CASSDKTGANYGYTF
TRBJ2-1	TRBV4-3	CASSQDQYLYNEQFF
TRBJ2-4	TRBV5-6	CASSLSPTGVKNIQYF
TRBJ1-1	TRBV7-8	CASSIDRGRTEAFF
TRBJ1-4	TRBV25-1	CASSDTGEVHEKLFF
TRBJ2-7	TRBV6-1	CASSERWREDHEQYF
TRBJ2-7	TRBV19	CASSRQVSYEQYF
TRBJ2-2	TRBV24-1	CATSDYPPGEDGELFF
TRBJ2-1	TRBV2	CASSVRTGGWNEQFF